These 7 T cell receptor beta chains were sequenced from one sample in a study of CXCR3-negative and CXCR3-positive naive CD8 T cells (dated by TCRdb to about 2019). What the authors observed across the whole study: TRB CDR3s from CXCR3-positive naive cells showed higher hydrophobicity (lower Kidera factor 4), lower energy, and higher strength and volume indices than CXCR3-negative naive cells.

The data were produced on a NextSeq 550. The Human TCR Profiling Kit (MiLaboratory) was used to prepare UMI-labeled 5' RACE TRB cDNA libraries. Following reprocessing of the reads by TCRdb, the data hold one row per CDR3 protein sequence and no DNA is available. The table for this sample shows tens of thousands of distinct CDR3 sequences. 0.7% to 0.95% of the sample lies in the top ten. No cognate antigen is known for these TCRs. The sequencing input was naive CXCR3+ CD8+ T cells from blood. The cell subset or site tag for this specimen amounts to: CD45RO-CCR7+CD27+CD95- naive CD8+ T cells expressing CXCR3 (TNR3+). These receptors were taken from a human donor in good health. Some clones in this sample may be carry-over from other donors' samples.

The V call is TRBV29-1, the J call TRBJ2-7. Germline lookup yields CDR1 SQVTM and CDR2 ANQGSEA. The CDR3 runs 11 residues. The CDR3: CSVELNYEQYF.

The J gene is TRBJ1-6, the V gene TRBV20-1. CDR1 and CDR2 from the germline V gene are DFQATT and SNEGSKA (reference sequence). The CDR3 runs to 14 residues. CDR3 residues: CSARGAGYNSPLHF.

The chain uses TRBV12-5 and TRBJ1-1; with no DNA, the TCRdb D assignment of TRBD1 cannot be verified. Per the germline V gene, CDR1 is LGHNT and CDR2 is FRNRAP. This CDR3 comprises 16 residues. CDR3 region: CASGLPGRGRNTEAFF.

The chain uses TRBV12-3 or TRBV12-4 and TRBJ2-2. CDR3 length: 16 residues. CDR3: CASSLARRVENGELFF.

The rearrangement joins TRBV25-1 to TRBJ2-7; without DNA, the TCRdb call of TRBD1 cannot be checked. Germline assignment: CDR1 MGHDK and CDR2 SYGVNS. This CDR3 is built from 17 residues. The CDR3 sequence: CASSEGAGSPLAYEQYF.

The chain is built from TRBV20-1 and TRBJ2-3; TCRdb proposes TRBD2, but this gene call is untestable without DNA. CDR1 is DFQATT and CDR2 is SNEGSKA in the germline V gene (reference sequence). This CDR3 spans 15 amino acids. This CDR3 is CSAPWEAGGPNTQYF.

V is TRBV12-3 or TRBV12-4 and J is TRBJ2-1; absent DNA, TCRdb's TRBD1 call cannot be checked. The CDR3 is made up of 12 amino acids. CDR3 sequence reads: CASSPVYNEQFF.